The source of this T cell receptor (beta chain) is a study of shared clonotypes between healthy human individuals. Here immunoSEQ multiplex PCR was the method, and the copy in TCRdb shows in-frame clones only, minus some. The sample has approximately 2,000,000 clones, roughly 95% seen once. Only CD45RO-negative cells positively selected for CCR7 counted as naive CD8 cells, so terminally differentiated effector memory CD45RA+ cells were excluded. Points on this clone: Its specificity is unknown.

Study conclusions and caveats: Naive subsets generally had larger estimated richness than memory subsets.

In germline, CDR1 is MGHRA, CDR2 YSYEKL. V was cut by 1 base and J by 5 bases, with 20 bases left in between. The CDR3 sequence is 18 residues long. The sequence was collected from a man between 18 and 35 years old in good health. Some clones in this sample may be carry-over from other donors' samples. Sequenced input: naive CD8+ T cells from PBMCs. J is TRBJ1-4 and V is TRBV4-1; no firm D call. In DNA, the CDR3 is TGCGCCAGCAGCCAAGGTCCTCACGGGATAATTGGGAATGAAAAACTGTTTTTT. Protein sequence: CASSQGPHGIIGNEKLFF.